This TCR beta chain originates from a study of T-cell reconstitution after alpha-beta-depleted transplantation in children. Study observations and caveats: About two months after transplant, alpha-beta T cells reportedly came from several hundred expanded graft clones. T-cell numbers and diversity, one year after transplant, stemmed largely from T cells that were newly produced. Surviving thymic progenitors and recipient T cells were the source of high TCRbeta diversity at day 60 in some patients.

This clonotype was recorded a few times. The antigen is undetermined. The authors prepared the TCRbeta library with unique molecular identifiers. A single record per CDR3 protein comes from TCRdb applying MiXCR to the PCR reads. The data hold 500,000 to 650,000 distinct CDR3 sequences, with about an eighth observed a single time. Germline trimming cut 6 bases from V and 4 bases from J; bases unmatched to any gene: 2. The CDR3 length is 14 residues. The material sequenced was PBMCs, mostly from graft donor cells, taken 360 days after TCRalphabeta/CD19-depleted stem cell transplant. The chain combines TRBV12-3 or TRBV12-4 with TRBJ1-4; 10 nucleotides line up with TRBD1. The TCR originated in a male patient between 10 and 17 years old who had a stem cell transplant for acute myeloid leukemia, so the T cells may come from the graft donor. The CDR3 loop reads CASSWTGGNEKLFF. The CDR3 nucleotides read TGTGCCAGCAGCTGGACAGGGGGTAATGAAAAACTGTTTTTT.